A selection of T cell receptor beta chains follows, all from one sample in a study of CD8 T cells in ankylosing spondylitis. TCRdb re-derived calls from the 5' RACE reads in MiXCR, one entry per CDR3 protein. The sample lists around 130,000 distinct CDR3 sequences, approximately 6.8% occurring once. Sequenced material: blood, either unsorted or a sorted T cell fraction (not recorded which). The source of these receptors is a male donor with ankylosing spondylitis or in good health (not recorded which). Both conserved end residues are part of each CDR3. The order of the fields is J gene, D gene, V gene, clone size, CDR3 DNA, CDR3 protein. A D gene is named only where the DNA matches it firmly. Clone size is given as once, few, many or a size class.

>TRBJ2-5|TRBD2|TRBV7-9|many
TGTGCCAGCAGCTTAACCGAAGGACTAGCGGGAGGAGAGACCCAGTACTTC
CASSLTEGLAGGETQYF
>TRBJ2-3|.|TRBV20-1|many
TGCAGTGCTGGACAGAGAACCACAGATACGCAGTATTTT
CSAGQRTTDTQYF
>TRBJ2-7|TRBD2|TRBV7-9|few
TGTGCCAGCAGTTCAGGGAGGCTAGCGGGAGTAGGGAACGAGCAGTACTTC
CASSSGRLAGVGNEQYF
>TRBJ1-2|.|TRBV5-1|many
TGCGCCAGCAGCGAGACTTTTAGGACGGACCGACTTTACTATGGCTACACCTTC
CASSETFRTDRLYYGYTF
>TRBJ2-3|TRBD2|TRBV20-1|many
TGCAGTGCTAGAGTCCTAGCGGGAGACATCACGATCCTTACTACGCAGTATTTT
CSARVLAGDITILTTQYF
>TRBJ2-5|TRBD2|TRBV9|many
TGTGCCAGCAGCGTAGCAGGCGGGAGTCGAGAGACCCAGTACTTC
CASSVAGGSRETQYF
>TRBJ2-7|TRBD2|TRBV5-1|many
TGCGCCAGCAGCCAGATTCCTTCGGGGGGGAAGTACGAGCAGTACTTC
CASSQIPSGGKYEQYF
>TRBJ2-2|TRBD1|TRBV5-1|many
TGCGCCAGCAGCTTTTTGGACAGGGGGACCGGGGAGCTGTTTTTT
CASSFLDRGTGELFF
>TRBJ2-7|TRBD2|TRBV5-6|many
TGTGCCAGCAGCTCAAGACTAGCGGGCTACGAGCAGTACTTC
CASSSRLAGYEQYF
>TRBJ2-6|.|TRBV5-1|many
TGCGCCAGCGCCCGGGACACCTCCTTCTCTGGGGCCAACGTCCTGACTTTC
CASARDTSFSGANVLTF
>TRBJ2-5|.|TRBV20-1|many
TGCAGTGCTAGAGCTGGGGAGGCCCAGTACTTC
CSARAGEAQYF
>TRBJ2-3|TRBD2|TRBV5-1|many
TGCGCCAGCAGCTCCGGGACTAGCGGGTCAGATACGCAGTATTTT
CASSSGTSGSDTQYF
>TRBJ2-3|TRBD2|TRBV5-1|many
TGCGCCAGCAGCTTCGGTAGCGGGATCACAGATACGCAGTATTTT
CASSFGSGITDTQYF